This entry lists 24 T cell receptor beta chains sequenced from one sample in a study of OX40 agonist ivuxolimab in advanced cancers. Produced via immunoSEQ multiplex PCR; TCRdb's table is partial and in-frame only. The sample lists more than 9,000 clones; less than 65% were seen once. Specimen: CD4+ or CD8+ T cells sorted from blood, collected in a trial of the OX40 agonist ivuxolimab. The receptors stem from an adult with an advanced solid tumor such as melanoma, head and neck, liver or kidney cancer.

The table lists this clone with a few counts. V and J are TRBV18 and TRBJ2-1; possible D gene TRBD1, 5 bases. The CDR3 runs to 13 residues. The germline CDR1 and CDR2 sequences are KGHSH and LQKENI. V gave up 10 bases and J gave up 6 bases, with 16 bases separating them. CDR3 bases: TGTGCCACTCGGACATGGAAGGGCAATGAGCAGTTCTTC. Translated: CATRTWKGNEQFF.

V is TRBV9 and J is TRBJ1-3; D ambiguous. The CDR3 length is 13 residues. Trimming removed 4 bases from V and 0 bases from J, with 5 bases in between. CDR1 and CDR2 from the germline V gene are SGDLS and YYNGEE. The CDR3 here is CASSPYSGNTIYF. The CDR3 DNA reads TGTGCCAGCAGCCCATACTCTGGAAACACCATATATTTT.

The J gene is TRBJ2-1, the V gene TRBV7-3; the D is unclear. V lost 2 bases to trimming and J lost 7 bases, with 3 bases between them. CDR1 and CDR2 (germline): SGHTA, FQGTGA. The CDR3 extends over 11 amino acids. In DNA form, the CDR3 reads TGTGCCAGCAGCTTAGGAAATGAGCAGTTCTTC. It is translated as CASSLGNEQFF. The full variable domain, in which reference TRBV7-3 and TRBJ2-1 provide the parts outside the CDR3, is GAGVSQTPSNKVTEKGKYVELRCDPISGHTALYWYRQSLGQGPEFLIYFQGTGAADDSGLPNDRFFAVRPEGSVSTLKIQRTERGDSAVYLCASSLGNEQFFGPGTRLTVL.

V is TRBV9 and J is TRBJ2-5, with D perhaps assigned TRBD1 or TRBD2 (5 bases each). The CDR3 is 13 amino acids. The germline gives CDR1 SGDLS, CDR2 YYNGEE. Trimming left V 4 bases short and J 1 base short, with 8 bases between. Here the CDR3 reads CASSTRGQETQYF. The CDR3 DNA follows: TGTGCCAGCAGCACTAGGGGCCAAGAGACCCAGTACTTC. The complete variable domain, with remaining parts taken from reference TRBV9 and TRBJ2-5, reads DSGVTQTPKHLITATGQRVTLRCSPRSGDLSVYWYQQSLDQGLQFLIQYYNGEERAKGNILERFSAQQFPDLHSELNLSSLELGDSALYFCASSTRGQETQYFGPGTRLLVL.

The chain has TRBV27 and TRBJ2-3; TRBD2 aligns across 8 bases. The V and J ends lost 6 bases and 3 bases, in that order; junction bases with no gene match: 26. Per the germline V gene, CDR1 is MNHEY and CDR2 is SMNVEV (reference sequence). The CDR3 spans 21 residues. CDR3 amino acids: CASRPPSPISRLARITDTQYF. For the CDR3, the DNA is TGTGCCAGCAGGCCCCCCTCCCCAATCTCCAGACTAGCGAGAATTACAGATACGCAGTATTTT.

The chain is built from TRBV7-8 and TRBJ2-7, with TRBD2 identical over 11 bases. V dropped 5 bases and J dropped 2; count of bases not matched to a gene: 11. The V gene's germline CDR1 is SGHVS and CDR2 FQNEAQ. The CDR3 runs 17 residues. The CDR3 DNA reads TGTGCCAGCAGCCCCGAGGTGGGACTAGCGGTTACCTACGAGCAGTACTTC. As protein: CASSPEVGLAVTYEQYF.

The rearrangement joins TRBV28 to TRBJ1-1; D is uncertain. V shed 2 bases and J shed 0 bases, with 7 bases lying between them. Germline values: CDR1 MDHEN, CDR2 SYDVKM. The CDR3 loop spans 14 amino acids. CDR3 in amino acids: CASSLPGMNTEAFF. DNA for the CDR3: TGTGCCAGCAGTTTACCGGGAATGAACACTGAAGCTTTCTTT.

This clone is labeled as medium-sized. This sequence joins TRBV6-1 and TRBJ1-2; D possibly corresponds to TRBD1 (5 bases). The ends were cut back, 1 base at V and 3 bases at J, with 9 bases in the middle. Germline CDR1 is MNHNS and CDR2 is SASEGT. The CDR3 contains 14 residues. CDR3 sequence: CASSEGAGYYGYTF. The CDR3 bases are TGTGCCAGCAGTGAAGGCGCAGGGTACTATGGCTACACCTTC.

The sample holds one count of this clone. This chain connects TRBV12-5 to TRBJ2-3, with 7 positions matching TRBD1. Germline lookup yields CDR1 LGHNT and CDR2 FRNRAP. This CDR3 is built from 15 residues. V gave up 1 base and J gave up 0 bases; unmatched junction bases: 1. CDR3: CASGLGDSSTDTQYF. DNA of the CDR3: TGTGCTAGTGGTTTGGGGGACAGTAGCACAGATACGCAGTATTTT.

This chain links TRBV5-1 with TRBJ2-5; perhaps TRBD1 as D (6 bases). TRBJ2-7 explains the end of the DNA better; the J call may be wrong. The V gene's germline CDR1 is SGHRS and CDR2 YFSETQ. The CDR3 runs 14 residues. The CDR3 sequence is CASSTTGTFDEQYF. CDR3 DNA sequence: TGCGCCAGCAGCACGACGGGGACATTCGACGAGCAGTACTTC.

The V gene is TRBV7-6, the J gene TRBJ2-3, with 10 bases matching TRBD2. V was clipped by 8 bases and J by 1 base; unmatched bases: 12. The CDR3 runs to 17 residues. Germline V gene sequence: CDR1 SGHVS, CDR2 FNYEAQ. The CDR3 nucleotides read TGTGCCAGCGACCGACTAGCGGGTGTGCGGGGCACAGATACGCAGTATTTT. Amino acids: CASDRLAGVRGTDTQYF.

The chain uses TRBV28 and TRBJ2-7; D gene uncertain. The ends were cut back, 3 bases at V and 4 bases at J, with 10 bases in the middle. Germline V lookup: CDR1 MDHEN, CDR2 SYDVKM. This CDR3 contains 13 residues. CDR3 coding DNA: TGTGCCAGCAGTTTGAAGGAGCCATACGAGCAGTACTTC. Residues: CASSLKEPYEQYF.

This chain uses TRBV9 with TRBJ2-3; D is uncertain. V shed 0 bases and J shed 6 bases, with 11 bases lying between them. Germline V gives CDR1 SGDLS, CDR2 YYNGEE. The CDR3 extends over 14 amino acids. The CDR3: CASSVGRLRDTQYF. CDR3 nucleotides: TGTGCCAGCAGCGTAGGTAGGCTGCGGGATACGCAGTATTTT.

The chain carries TRBV5-1 and TRBJ1-1; 8 nucleotides line up with TRBD1. There are 15 residues in the CDR3. In germline, CDR1 is SGHRS, CDR2 YFSETQ. J lost 0 bases, V lost 4 bases, and 5 bases had no gene match. CDR3 in DNA: TGCGCCAGCAGCCCTGGGACAGGCGTGAACACTGAAGCTTTCTTT. It encodes CASSPGTGVNTEAFF.

This clone is classed as medium-sized. This sequence joins TRBV6-6 and TRBJ2-6, with unresolved D. The CDR3 contains 12 residues. From germline, CDR1 is MNHNY and CDR2 SVGAGI (reference sequence). Trimming removed 8 bases from V and 4 bases from J, with 6 bases in between. The CDR3 DNA reads TGTGCCAGCCTAGAGGGGGCCAACGTCCTGACTTTC. Translating gives CASLEGANVLTF.

This clone was recorded a few times. The chain links TRBV4-1 to TRBJ2-7; no definite D call. V was shortened by 0 bases and J by 0 bases, with 15 bases between the two germline ends. Germline values: CDR1 MGHRA, CDR2 YSYEKL. The CDR3 runs 17 residues. In DNA form, the CDR3 reads TGCGCCAGCAGCCAAGAATCAAGTACGGTGAGCTCCTACGAGCAGTACTTC. It yields the protein CASSQESSTVSSYEQYF.

J is TRBJ2-2 and V is TRBV4-1; 10 bases are a match to TRBD2. CDR1 MGHRA and CDR2 YSYEKL come from the germline V gene. CDR3 length equals 16 residues. V gave up 0 bases and J gave up 6 bases; unmatched junction bases: 4. This CDR3 reads CASSQELAGSPGELFF. CDR3 sequence (DNA): TGCGCCAGCAGCCAAGAACTAGCGGGATCGCCCGGGGAGCTGTTTTTT.

This clone has just a few counts. The gene calls are TRBV6-5 and TRBJ1-1; D is uncertain. CDR1 MNHEY and CDR2 SVGAGI come from the germline V gene. Trimming shortened V by 0 bases and J by 3 bases, and 11 bases separated the two germline ends. CDR3 length: 15 amino acids. The CDR3 is CASSYSALGDTEAFF. As DNA, the CDR3 is TGTGCCAGCAGTTACTCGGCCCTAGGCGACACTGAAGCTTTCTTT.

A remark on this clone: A much larger clone differs from this one at a single base, so this may be a read error. This sequence joins TRBV5-4 and TRBJ1-1, with D unresolved. Germline V CDR1 and CDR2: SGHNT, YYREEE (reference sequence). V lost 2 bases and J 1 base, leaving 6 bases between the germline ends. The CDR3 consists of 13 residues. The CDR3 spells CASSFGRNTEAFF. The CDR3 DNA is TGTGCCAGCAGCTTCGGGAGGAACACTGAAGCTTTCTTT.

The DNA of the CDR3 is TGCAGCGTTCTCGGGGGGGGCAGGGCTTTCTTT. Protein sequence: CSVLGGGRAFF. The chain employs TRBV29-1 and TRBJ1-1; D perhaps matches TRBD1 (6 bases). The CDR3 is made up of 11 amino acids. V was cut by 5 bases and J by 11 bases, with 15 bases left in between. The V gene's germline CDR1 is SQVTM and CDR2 ANQGSEA.

The J gene is TRBJ2-7, the V gene TRBV13, with 9 nucleotides matching TRBD2. This CDR3 contains 16 residues. CDR1 and CDR2 from the germline V gene are PRHDT and FYEKMQ (reference sequence). V dropped 1 base and J dropped 1; count of bases not matched to a gene: 5. CDR3 nucleotide sequence: TGTGCCAGCAGCTTAGAAGAAACTAGCGGGTCCTACGAGCAGTACTTC. Amino acid sequence: CASSLEETSGSYEQYF.

This chain links TRBV7-9 with TRBJ2-5, with no clear D. Germline CDR1 and CDR2: SEHNR and FQNEAQ (reference sequence). The CDR3 consists of 13 residues. Trimming cost V 1 base and J 4 bases, with 7 bases left between them. For the CDR3, the DNA is TGTGCCAGCAGCTTAGAAGCCGGAGAGACCCAGTACTTC. This gives the protein CASSLEAGETQYF.

The chain carries TRBV19 and TRBJ1-1, with no clear D. CDR1 and CDR2 (germline): LNHDA, SQIVND (reference sequence). This CDR3 region has 13 residues. The V end was cut by 6 bases, the J end by 4 bases, with 12 bases between. The CDR3 is CASRSSPLTEAFF. Written as DNA, the CDR3 is TGTGCCAGTAGGTCTTCGCCGCTCACTGAAGCTTTCTTT.

This clone was observed a few times. The chain uses TRBV7-2 and TRBJ2-5, with 14 bases identical to TRBD2. Germline values: CDR1 SGHTA, CDR2 FQGNSA. This CDR3 spans 14 amino acids. The V and J ends lost 7 bases and 5 bases, in that order; junction bases with no gene match: 3. The chain's CDR3 is CASKGLAGEETQYF. The CDR3, as DNA: TGTGCCAGCAAGGGACTAGCGGGAGAGGAGACCCAGTACTTC.